Listed here is a single T cell receptor (beta chain). Its specificity is not known. This entry comes from a study of vaccination effects on CD4 cells after COVID-19. As for the study in general: With 8.5 to 10 ug/ml peptides and around 9.6 IU/ml IL-2, a few million PBMC per well were cultured.

The CDR3 is 17 residues long. The V gene end was trimmed by 5 bases and the J gene end by 6 bases; junction bases not matched to a gene: 14. Germline CDR1 LNHDA, CDR2 SQIVND (reference sequence). Following 10 days of culture, CD4+ T cells were isolated. General observations from the study: The study enrolled few convalescent patients and sampled no early post-infection timepoints. The study found marked clonal contraction of infection- and vaccine-induced clones late after vaccination.

Only in-frame clones appear in the TCRdb table, and some are missing; sequencing was by immunoSEQ multiplex PCR. The sample yields more than 30,000 clones, 82% seen once. The sequence derives from a human donor who received a COVID-19 vaccine. V gene TRBV19 combines with J gene TRBJ1-5, with 9 positions matching TRBD1. The sample was CD4+ T cells from PBMCs cultured without peptide, taken before COVID-19 vaccination. The DNA for the CDR3 is TGTGCCAGTAGTCACTTCTCCGGGACAGGGCCGCCTCAGCCCCAGCATTTT. This codes for CASSHFSGTGPPQPQHF.